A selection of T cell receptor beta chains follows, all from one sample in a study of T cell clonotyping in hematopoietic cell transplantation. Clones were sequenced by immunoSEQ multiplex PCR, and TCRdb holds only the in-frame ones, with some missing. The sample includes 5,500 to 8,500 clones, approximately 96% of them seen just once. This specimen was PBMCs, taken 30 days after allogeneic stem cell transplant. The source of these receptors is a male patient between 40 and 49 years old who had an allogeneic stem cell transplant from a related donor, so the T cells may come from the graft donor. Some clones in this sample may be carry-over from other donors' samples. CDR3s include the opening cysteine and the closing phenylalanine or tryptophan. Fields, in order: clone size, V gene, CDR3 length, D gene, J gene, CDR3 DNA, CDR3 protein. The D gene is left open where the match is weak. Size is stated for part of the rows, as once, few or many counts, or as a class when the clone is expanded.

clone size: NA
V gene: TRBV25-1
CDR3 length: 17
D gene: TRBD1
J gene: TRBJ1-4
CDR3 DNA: TGTGCCAGCAGTGAATCGGGACAGGGAGTGACTAATGAAAAACTGTTTTTT
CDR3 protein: CASSESGQGVTNEKLFF

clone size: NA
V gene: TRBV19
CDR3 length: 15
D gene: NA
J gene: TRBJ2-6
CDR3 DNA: TGTGCCAGTAGTAAAGGGGGGGCTGGGGCCAACGTCCTGACTTTC
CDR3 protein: CASSKGGAGANVLTF

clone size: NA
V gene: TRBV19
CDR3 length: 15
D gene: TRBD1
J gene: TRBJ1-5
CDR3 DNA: TGTGCCAGTAGAACGGACAGGGTTGGCAATCAGCCCCAGCATTTT
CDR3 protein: CASRTDRVGNQPQHF

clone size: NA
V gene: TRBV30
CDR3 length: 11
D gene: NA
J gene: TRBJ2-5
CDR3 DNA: TGTGCCTGGAGTGTCGGGGAGACCCAGTACTTC
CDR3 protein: CAWSVGETQYF

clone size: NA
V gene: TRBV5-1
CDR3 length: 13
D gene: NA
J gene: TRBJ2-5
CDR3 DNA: TGCGCCAGCAGCTTGTTACTGGGAGAGACCCAGTACTTC
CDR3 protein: CASSLLLGETQYF

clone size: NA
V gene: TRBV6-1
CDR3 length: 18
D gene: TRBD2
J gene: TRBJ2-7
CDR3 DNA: TGTGCCAGCAGTGAAGGGCTAGCGGTCCTTCGCGGGCCCGACGAGCAGTACTTC
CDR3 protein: CASSEGLAVLRGPDEQYF

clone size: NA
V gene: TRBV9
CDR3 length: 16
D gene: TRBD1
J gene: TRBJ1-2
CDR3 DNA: TGTGCCAGCAGCCCTTATGGGACAGGGGATTCCTATGGCTACACCTTC
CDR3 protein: CASSPYGTGDSYGYTF

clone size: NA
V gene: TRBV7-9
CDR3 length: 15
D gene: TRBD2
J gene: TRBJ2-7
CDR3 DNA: TGTGCCAGCAGCTTAGCACTAGCGGGAGCGGGCGAGCAGTACTTC
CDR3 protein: CASSLALAGAGEQYF

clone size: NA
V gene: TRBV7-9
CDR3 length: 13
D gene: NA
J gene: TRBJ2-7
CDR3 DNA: TGTGCCAGCAGCTTTTTCGCTAGGGACGAGCAGTACTTC
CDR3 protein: CASSFFARDEQYF

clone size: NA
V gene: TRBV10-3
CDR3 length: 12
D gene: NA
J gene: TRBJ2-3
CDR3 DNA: TGTGCCATCAGTGGACTTCTAGATACGCAGTATTTT
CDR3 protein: CAISGLLDTQYF

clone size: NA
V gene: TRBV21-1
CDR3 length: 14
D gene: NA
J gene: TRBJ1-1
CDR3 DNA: TGTGCCACTCTCAATGGAACAGGGCCCGTGCTGGCTTTCTTT
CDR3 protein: CATLNGTGPVLAFF

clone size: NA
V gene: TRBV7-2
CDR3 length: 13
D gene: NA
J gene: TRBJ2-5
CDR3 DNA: TGTGCCAGCAGCTTAGACAGCCAAGAGACCCAGTACTTC
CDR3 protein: CASSLDSQETQYF

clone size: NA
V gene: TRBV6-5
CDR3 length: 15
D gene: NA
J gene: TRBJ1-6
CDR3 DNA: TGTGCCACCTGGACGGGAAGCTCCTATAATTCACCCCTCCACTTT
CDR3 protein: CATWTGSSYNSPLHF

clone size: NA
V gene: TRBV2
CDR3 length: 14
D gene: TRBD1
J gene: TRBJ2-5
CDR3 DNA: TGTGCCAGCAGTCCGGACAGGGGGCGAGAGACCCAGTACTTC
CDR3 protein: CASSPDRGRETQYF

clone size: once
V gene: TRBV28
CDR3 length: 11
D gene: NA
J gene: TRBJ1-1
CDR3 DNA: TGTGCCAGCATAGGGAACACTGAAGCTTTCTTT
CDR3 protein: CASIGNTEAFF

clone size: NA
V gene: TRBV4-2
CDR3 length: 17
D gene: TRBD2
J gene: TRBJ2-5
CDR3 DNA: TGTGCCAGCAGCCAAAACCAAGCGGGGGGGCCACAAGAGACCCAGTACTTC
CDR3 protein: CASSQNQAGGPQETQYF

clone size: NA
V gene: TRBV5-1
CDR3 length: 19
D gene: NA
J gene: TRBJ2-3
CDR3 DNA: TGCGCCAGCAGCTGGGACCTTGCCACCTTCCGGGGTGAAGAAGATACGCAGTATTTT
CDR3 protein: CASSWDLATFRGEEDTQYF

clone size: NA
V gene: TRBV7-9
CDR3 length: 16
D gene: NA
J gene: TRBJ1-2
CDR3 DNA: TGTGCCAGCAGCTTGTGGGCTGAGGGCCCCCTCTATGGCTACACCTTC
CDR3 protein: CASSLWAEGPLYGYTF

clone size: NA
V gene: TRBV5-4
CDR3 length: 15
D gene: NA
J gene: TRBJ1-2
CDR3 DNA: TGTGCCAGCAGCCGGTTTCAGGGTGCTAACTATGGCTACACCTTC
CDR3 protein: CASSRFQGANYGYTF

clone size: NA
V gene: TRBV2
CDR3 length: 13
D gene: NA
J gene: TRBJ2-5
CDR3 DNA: TGTGCCAGCAGTGTTGTCCGTGGGGAGACCCAGTACTTC
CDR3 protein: CASSVVRGETQYF

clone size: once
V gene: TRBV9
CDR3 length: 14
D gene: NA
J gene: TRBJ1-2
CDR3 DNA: TGTGCCAGCAGCGTAGCCCCAGAGAACTATGGCTACACCTTC
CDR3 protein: CASSVAPENYGYTF

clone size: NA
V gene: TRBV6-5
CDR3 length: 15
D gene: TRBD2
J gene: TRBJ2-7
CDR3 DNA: TGTGCCAGCAGTCCGAGACTAGCGGGGGGCCACGAGCAGTACTTC
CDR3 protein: CASSPRLAGGHEQYF

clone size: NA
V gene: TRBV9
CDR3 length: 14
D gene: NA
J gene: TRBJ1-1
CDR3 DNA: TGTGCCAGCAGCGTAGGAGGGGGGAGGGCTGAAGCTTTCTTT
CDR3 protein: CASSVGGGRAEAFF

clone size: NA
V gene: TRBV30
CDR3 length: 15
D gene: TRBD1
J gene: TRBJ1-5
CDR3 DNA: TGTGCCTGGACCCACCCGGGACAGCTAAATCAGCCCCAGCATTTT
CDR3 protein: CAWTHPGQLNQPQHF

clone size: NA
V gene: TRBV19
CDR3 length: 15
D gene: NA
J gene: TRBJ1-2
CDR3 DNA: TGTGCCAGTAGTATAATGGGGGGCGCAGTCTATGGCTACACCTTC
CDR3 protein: CASSIMGGAVYGYTF

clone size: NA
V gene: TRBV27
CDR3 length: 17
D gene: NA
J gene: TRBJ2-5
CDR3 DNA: TGTGCCAGCAGCAGACAGGTTGGAAATCGGGTTTGGTCGACCCAGTACTTC
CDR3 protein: CASSRQVGNRVWSTQYF

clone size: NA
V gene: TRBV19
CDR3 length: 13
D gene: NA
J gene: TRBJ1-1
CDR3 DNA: TGTGCCAGTAGTATCTCGCAGAACACTGAAGCTTTCTTT
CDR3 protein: CASSISQNTEAFF

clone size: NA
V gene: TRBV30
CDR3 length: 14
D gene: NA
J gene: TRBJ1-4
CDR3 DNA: TGTGCCTGGAGTGTAACGGGGTTGGGTGAAAAACTGTTTTTT
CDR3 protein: CAWSVTGLGEKLFF

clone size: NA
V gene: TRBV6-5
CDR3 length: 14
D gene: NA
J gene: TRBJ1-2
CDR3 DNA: TGTGCCAGCAGTTACTCGCGGGGGCCAGATGGCTACACCTTC
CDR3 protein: CASSYSRGPDGYTF

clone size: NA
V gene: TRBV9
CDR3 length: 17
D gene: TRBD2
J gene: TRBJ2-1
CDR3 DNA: TGTGCCAGCAGCGTAGGGGCTAGCGGGGATTATTACAATGAGCAGTTCTTC
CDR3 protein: CASSVGASGDYYNEQFF

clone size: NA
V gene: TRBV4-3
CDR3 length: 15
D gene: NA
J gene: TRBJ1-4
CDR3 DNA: TGCGCCAGCAGCCTCCTAACGGGGGGCGATGAAAAACTGTTTTTT
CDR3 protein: CASSLLTGGDEKLFF

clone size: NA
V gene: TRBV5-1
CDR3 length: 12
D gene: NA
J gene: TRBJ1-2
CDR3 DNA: TGCGCCAGCAGCTCGGGGACCTATGGCTACACCTTC
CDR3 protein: CASSSGTYGYTF

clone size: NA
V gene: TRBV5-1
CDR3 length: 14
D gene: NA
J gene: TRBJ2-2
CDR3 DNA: TGCGCCAGCAGGGCCATAGTCGAGGCCGGGGAGCTGTTTTTT
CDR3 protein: CASRAIVEAGELFF

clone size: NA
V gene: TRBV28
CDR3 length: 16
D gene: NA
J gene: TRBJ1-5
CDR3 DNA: TGTGCCAGCAGTTTAGCGGCTGAATCATCGCATCAGCCCCAGCATTTT
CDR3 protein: CASSLAAESSHQPQHF

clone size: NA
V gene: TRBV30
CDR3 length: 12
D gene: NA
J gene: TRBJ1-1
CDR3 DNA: TGTGCCTGGGACAGGACGAACACTGAAGCTTTCTTT
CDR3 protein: CAWDRTNTEAFF

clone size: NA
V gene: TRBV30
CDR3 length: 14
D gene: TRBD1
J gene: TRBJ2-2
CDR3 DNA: TGTGCCTGGAAGGGACAGATGAACACCGGGGAGCTGTTTTTT
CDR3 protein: CAWKGQMNTGELFF

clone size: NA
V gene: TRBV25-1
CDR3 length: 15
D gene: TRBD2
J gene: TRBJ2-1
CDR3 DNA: TGTGCCAGCAGCGGTAGCGGGGGCTTCTACAATGAGCAGTTCTTC
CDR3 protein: CASSGSGGFYNEQFF

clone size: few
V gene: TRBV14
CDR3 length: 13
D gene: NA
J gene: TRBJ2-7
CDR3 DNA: TGTGCCAGCAGCCAAGCGCATCTCTACGAGCAGTACTTC
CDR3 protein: CASSQAHLYEQYF

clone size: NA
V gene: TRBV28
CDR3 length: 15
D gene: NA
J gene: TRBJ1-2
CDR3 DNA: TGTGCCAGCAGTACCGCCGACGCCGTAATGTATGGCTACACCTTC
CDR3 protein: CASSTADAVMYGYTF

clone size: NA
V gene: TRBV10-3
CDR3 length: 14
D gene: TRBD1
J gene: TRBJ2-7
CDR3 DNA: TGTGCCATCGGGGGGACAGGGAACGGCTACGAGCAGTACTTC
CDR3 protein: CAIGGTGNGYEQYF

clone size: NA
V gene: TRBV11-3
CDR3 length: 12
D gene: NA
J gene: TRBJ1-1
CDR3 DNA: TGTGCCAGCAGCTTGCGGGGGCGAGGAGCTTTCTTT
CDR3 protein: CASSLRGRGAFF

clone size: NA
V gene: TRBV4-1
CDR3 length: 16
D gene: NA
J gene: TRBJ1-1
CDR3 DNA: TGCGCCAGCAGCCAACCGGGCAGGACTTTGAACACTGAAGCTTTCTTT
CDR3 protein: CASSQPGRTLNTEAFF

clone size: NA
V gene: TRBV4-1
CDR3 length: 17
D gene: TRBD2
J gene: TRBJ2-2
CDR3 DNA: TGCGCCAGCAGCCAAGTTATGGGACTAGATTCCTCCGGGGAGCTGTTTTTT
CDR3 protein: CASSQVMGLDSSGELFF

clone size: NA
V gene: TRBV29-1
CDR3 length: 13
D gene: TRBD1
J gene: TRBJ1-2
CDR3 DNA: TGCACTGGAGGGACAGGGGAAGGAGAAGGCTACACCTTC
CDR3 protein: CTGGTGEGEGYTF

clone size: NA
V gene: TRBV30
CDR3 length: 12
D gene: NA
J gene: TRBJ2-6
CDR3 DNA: TGTGCCTGGACGGCTGGGGCCAACGTCCTGACTTTC
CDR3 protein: CAWTAGANVLTF

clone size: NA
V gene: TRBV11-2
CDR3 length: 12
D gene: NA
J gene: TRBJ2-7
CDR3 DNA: TGTGCCAGCAGCTTCCGAGGGGACGAGCAGTACTTC
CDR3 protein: CASSFRGDEQYF

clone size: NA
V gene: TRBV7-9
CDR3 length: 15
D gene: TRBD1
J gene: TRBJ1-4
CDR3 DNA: TGTGCCAGCAGCAGGCAGGGGGCGGCTAATGAAAAACTGTTTTTT
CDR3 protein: CASSRQGAANEKLFF

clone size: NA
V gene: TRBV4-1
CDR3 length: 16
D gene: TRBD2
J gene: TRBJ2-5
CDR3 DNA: TGCGCCAGCAGACAAAGCGGGGCCATGTACCAAGAGACCCAGTACTTC
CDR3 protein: CASRQSGAMYQETQYF

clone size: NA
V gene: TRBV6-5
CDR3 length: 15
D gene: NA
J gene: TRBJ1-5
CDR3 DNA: TGTGCCAGCAGAAGAGGAATGGGGAGCAATCAGCCCCAGCATTTT
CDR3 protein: CASRRGMGSNQPQHF

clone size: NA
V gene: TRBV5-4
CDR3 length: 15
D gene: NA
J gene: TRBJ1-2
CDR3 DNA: TGTGCCAGCAGCGTCGACCCTAACAGGGCTGCTGGCTACACCTTC
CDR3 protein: CASSVDPNRAAGYTF

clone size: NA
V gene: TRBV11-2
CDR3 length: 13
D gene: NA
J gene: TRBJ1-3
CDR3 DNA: TGTGCCAGCAGATACCACAGGGGAAACACCATATATTTT
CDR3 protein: CASRYHRGNTIYF

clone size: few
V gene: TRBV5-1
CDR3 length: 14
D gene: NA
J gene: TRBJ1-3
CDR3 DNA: TGCGCCAGCATGCCGACAGGCTCTGGAAACACCATATATTTT
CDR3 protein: CASMPTGSGNTIYF

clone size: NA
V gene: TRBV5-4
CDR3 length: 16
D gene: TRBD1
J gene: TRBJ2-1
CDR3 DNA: TGTGCCAGCAGCTTGGACGTGACAGGGGGTGGAAATGAGCAGTTCTTC
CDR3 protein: CASSLDVTGGGNEQFF

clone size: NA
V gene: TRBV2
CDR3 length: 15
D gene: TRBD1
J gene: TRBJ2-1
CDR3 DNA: TGTGCCAGCAGTGAACTGGGACAGGGGTACAATGAGCAGTTCTTC
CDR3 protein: CASSELGQGYNEQFF

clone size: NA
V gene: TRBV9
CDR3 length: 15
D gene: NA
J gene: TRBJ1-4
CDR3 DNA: TGTGCCAGCAGCATTTCCCAGGGGATTAATGAAAAACTGTTTTTT
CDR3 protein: CASSISQGINEKLFF

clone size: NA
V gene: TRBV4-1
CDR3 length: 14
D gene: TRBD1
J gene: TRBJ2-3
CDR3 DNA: TGCGCCAGCACCCTCAGGGGGCTGGGCGATACGCAGTATTTT
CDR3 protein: CASTLRGLGDTQYF

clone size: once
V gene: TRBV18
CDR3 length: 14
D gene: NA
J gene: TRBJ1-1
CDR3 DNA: TGTGCCAGCTCACCCGACAGAGCTCACACTGAAGCTTTCTTT
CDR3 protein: CASSPDRAHTEAFF